What follows describes a single T cell receptor (beta chain). Its cognate antigen is unknown. This sample is part of a study of response to subunit inactivated influenza vaccine. Study-level findings and limits: The authors offered the suggestion that each seasonal influenza vaccination recruits few new T cells.

TCRdb itself ran the RT-PCR reads through MiXCR, one entry per CDR3 protein. The sample has approximately 700,000 distinct CDR3 sequences, about a sixth seen once. The germline gives CDR1 SGHRS, CDR2 YFSETQ. Trimming removed 3 bases from V and 5 bases from J; junction bases left unmatched: 8. The CDR3 consists of 15 residues. The genes are TRBV5-1 and TRBJ2-5; 9 bases map to TRBD1. This specimen consisted of PBMCs from blood, obtained 11 to 12 days after vaccination. This clonotype was sampled from a man between 45 and 60 years old who received an inactivated influenza vaccine. The CDR3 loop is CASSYAGTGLETQYF. The CDR3 bases are TGCGCCAGCAGCTATGCTGGGACAGGGTTGGAGACCCAGTACTTC.